This TCR beta chain comes out of a study of blood T cell repertoires in COVID-19. Study-level background: Acute-phase and convalescent COVID-19 samples originated in the United States, Italy and Spain.

This clone was detected a few times. The authors' processing: Nucleated cell number was recorded as an estimate derived from reference gene primer amplification. Profiled with immunoSEQ multiplex PCR; TCRdb holds only in-frame clones, not every one. Clone size and the V and J calls come from that table; the DNA yielded D and trimming. The sample carries over 25,000 clones, approximately 85% recorded once. The CDR3 runs to 15 residues. Germline CDR1 is SGHNT and CDR2 is YYREEE (reference sequence). The germline V and J ends were trimmed by 1 base and 4 bases, with 12 bases remaining between them. Sequencing input: peripheral blood. V and J are TRBV5-4 and TRBJ1-5; D gene uncertain. This receptor was taken from a man in his 60s with active COVID-19. The CDR3 protein is CASSLYHETNQPQHF. CDR3 DNA sequence: TGTGCCAGCAGCTTGTACCACGAAACTAATCAGCCCCAGCATTTT.